The clone carrying this TCR beta chain has only a few counts. Its antigen is not identified. Upon completion of 10 to 11 days in culture, CD4+ T cells were isolated. Either the BNT162b2 or mRNA-1273 vaccine was given to participants in two doses. Previously uninfected by SARS-CoV-2, the vaccine recipients also showed negative nucleocapsid antibodies. The record originates from a study of vaccination effects on CD4 cells after COVID-19. Background on the study: Supplemented with 9.5 to 10 IU/ml IL-2 and 10 ug/ml peptides, a few million PBMC per well were kept in culture.

The protocol was immunoSEQ multiplex PCR, while the TCRdb copy is restricted to in-frame clones and leaves out a portion. The data hold some 47,000 clones, with 70% observed a single time. The CDR3 runs to 17 residues. Trimming took 3 bases from V and 2 from J, leaving 16 bases between them. Per the germline V gene, CDR1 is LGHDT and CDR2 is YNNKEL (reference sequence). The sample in question was CD4+ T cells from PBMCs cultured without peptide, obtained after COVID-19 vaccination. This chain connects TRBV3-1 (or the pseudogene TRBV3-2) to TRBJ2-2; D is ambiguous. This sequence originates from a human donor who received a COVID-19 vaccine. CDR3 amino acids: CASSQARTGLNTGELFF. The CDR3 DNA reads as TGTGCCAGCAGCCAGGCTCGGACCGGCCTAAACACCGGGGAGCTGTTTTTT.